This entry lists 25 T cell receptor beta chains sequenced from one sample in a study of Graves' ophthalmopathy and Graves' hyperthyroidism. Amplified TCR beta CDR3 regions were obtained using RNA transcripts as template. After a first-round RT-PCR with HTBI primers, a second-round multiplex PCR was run. Each CDR3 protein gets one entry after TCRdb re-called the multiplex PCR reads with MiXCR. Here the sample spans about 420,000 distinct CDR3 sequences, about 21% being singletons. The source material was peripheral blood. All receptors derive from a woman aged 18-35 years with stable Graves' hyperthyroidism.

This clonotype was picked up many times. The rearrangement joins TRBV6-2 or TRBV6-3 to TRBJ1-1; 10 bases agree with TRBD1. CDR3 length: 15 amino acids. V was pared by 6 bases and J by 3 bases, with 7 bases of the junction left unmatched. In germline, CDR1 is MNHEY, CDR2 SVGEGT. The CDR3 DNA reads as TGTGCCAGCAGAGAAGACAGGGGGCCTCACACTGAAGCTTTCTTT. It specifies CASREDRGPHTEAFF.

This clonotype has at least ten counts. This chain uses TRBV10-3 with TRBJ2-7, with D hard to call. This CDR3 has 15 residues. The germline V gene encodes CDR1 ENHRY and CDR2 SYGVKD. V lost 4 bases and J lost 0, with 13 bases in between. CDR3: CAISGLLGPSYEQYF. The CDR3 bases are TGTGCCATCAGTGGGCTCCTCGGACCCTCCTACGAGCAGTACTTC.

This clonotype was seen at least ten times. The chain is built from TRBV6-1 and TRBJ2-6, with 10 nucleotides matching TRBD1. Germline V gene sequence: CDR1 MNHNS, CDR2 SASEGT. This CDR3 is built from 16 residues. With 6 bases clipped from V and 4 bases from J, the junction kept 6 bases outside the gene matches. CDR3 residues: CASRRQGAQGANVLTF. The CDR3 DNA follows: TGTGCCAGCAGGCGACAGGGGGCGCAAGGGGCCAACGTCCTGACTTTC.

In this sample, this clonotype turned up many times. This chain joins TRBV11-2 and TRBJ2-7; D not resolved. V dropped 0 bases and J dropped 6 bases, with 12 bases sitting between them. Germline loops: CDR1 SGHAT, CDR2 FQNNGV. This CDR3 has 14 residues. The CDR3 loop reads CASSLERYSGEQYF. DNA of the CDR3: TGTGCCAGCAGCTTAGAAAGGTACAGTGGCGAGCAGTACTTC.

This clonotype was observed at least ten times. The genes are TRBV2 and TRBJ2-5, with TRBD1 matching 10 bases. Germline CDR1 SNHLY, CDR2 FYNNEI. V trimming: 8 bases; J trimming: 5 bases; junction bases outside the gene matches: 11. CDR3 length equals 15 residues. This CDR3 reads CASARGQGPGETQYF. The CDR3 coding sequence is TGTGCCAGCGCCCGGGGACAGGGGCCCGGGGAGACCCAGTACTTC. Together with reference TRBV2 and TRBJ2-5, the CDR3 gives the full variable domain: EPEVTQTPSHQVTQMGQEVILRCVPISNHLYFYWYRQILGQKVEFLVSFYNNEISEKSEIFDDQFSVERPDGSNFTLKIRSTKLEDSAMYFCASARGQGPGETQYFGPGTRLLVL.

This clonotype was seen once. The chain recombines TRBV29-1 with TRBJ2-2; D not resolved. Between the trimmed V and J ends, which lost 5 bases and 3 bases, there was a span of 7 bases. From germline, CDR1 is SQVTM and CDR2 ANQGSEA. This CDR3 contains 12 residues. CDR3 loop: CSVRRDTGELFF. The CDR3 nucleotides read TGCAGCGTTCGGCGAGACACCGGGGAGCTGTTTTTT.

This clonotype was picked up many times. The rearrangement joins TRBV7-9 to TRBJ1-1; 10 bases are shared with TRBD1. With V trimmed by 9 bases and J by 6 bases, 4 bases remained unmatched. Germline assignment: CDR1 SEHNR and CDR2 FQNEAQ (reference sequence). The CDR3 loop spans 12 amino acids. CDR3 nucleotides: TGTGCCAGTAGACAGGGGGCCGCTGAAGCTTTCTTT. This sequence encodes CASRQGAAEAFF.

This clonotype was seen many times. This chain connects TRBV18 to TRBJ1-1, with TRBD1 as a possible D gene (5 bases). Germline lookup yields CDR1 KGHSH and CDR2 LQKENI. The germline V and J ends were trimmed by 4 bases and 5 bases, with 11 bases remaining between them. The CDR3 runs 13 residues. The CDR3, as DNA: TGTGCCAGCTCACTAGGTCAGGGAACTGAAGCTTTCTTT. Residues: CASSLGQGTEAFF.

This clonotype was seen many times. One junction end does not reproduce the germline sequence, and a read error may be involved. The chain links TRBV6-1 to TRBJ2-7, with 10 nucleotides matching TRBD1. The CDR3 length is 14 residues. Germline CDR1 is MNHNS and CDR2 is SASEGT. The CDR3 DNA reads TGTGCCAGCAGCGACAGGGGGCGTTCCTACGAGCAGCACTTC. It yields the protein CASSDRGRSYEQHF.

The chain carries TRBV6-1 and TRBJ2-5; D might be TRBD2 (7 bases). The CDR3 has 16 residues. Germline V lookup: CDR1 MNHNS, CDR2 SASEGT. The DNA of the CDR3 is TGTTCCATCGGTACTAAGCCGGGGGGCGCGGGAGAGACCCAGTACTTC. Its translation: CSIGTKPGGAGETQYF.

This clonotype was seen at least ten times. The chain is built from TRBV11-2 and TRBJ1-6; no clear D gene. This CDR3 is built from 13 residues. V lost 11 bases to trimming and J lost 6 bases, with 14 bases between them. Germline CDR1 reads SGHAT; CDR2 reads FQNNGV. CDR3 amino acids: CASTNGLNSPLHF. As DNA, the CDR3 is TGTGCCTCTACAAACGGGCTTAATTCACCCCTCCACTTT.

This clonotype occurred many times. The rearrangement links TRBV6-1 to TRBJ2-5, with 11 nucleotides matching TRBD2. Germline V gives CDR1 MNHNS, CDR2 SASEGT. V trimming: 8 bases; J trimming: 4 bases; junction bases outside the gene matches: 6. The CDR3 contains 14 residues. CDR3 region: CASGVAGGLETQYF. CDR3 in DNA: TGTGCCAGCGGAGTAGCGGGAGGGTTAGAGACCCAGTACTTC.

This clonotype was counted a few times. The genes are TRBV6-1 and TRBJ1-2; no definite D call. CDR1 MNHNS and CDR2 SASEGT come from the germline V gene. CDR3 length: 18 residues. V lost 6 bases and J 2 bases, leaving 25 bases between the germline ends. The DNA for the CDR3 is TGTGCCAGCAGGGATGAGCCCGGAGCTGCACCTTTCAACTATGGCTACACCTTC. Its translation: CASRDEPGAAPFNYGYTF.

The V and J genes are TRBV5-1 and TRBJ2-2; tentative D call: TRBD2 (5 bases). The CDR3 is 16 amino acids. V lost 0 bases to trimming and J lost 0 bases, with 9 bases between them. The V gene's germline CDR1 is SGHRS and CDR2 YFSETQ. The CDR3 is CASSLGEKTNTGELFF. The CDR3 DNA reads TGCGCCAGCAGCTTGGGGGAGAAGACGAACACCGGGGAGCTGTTTTTT. The complete variable domain, with remaining parts taken from reference TRBV5-1 and TRBJ2-2, reads KAGVTQTPRYLIKTRGQQVTLSCSPISGHRSVSWYQQTPGQGLQFLFEYFSETQRNKGNFPGRFSGRQFSNSRSEMNVSTLELGDSALYLCASSLGEKTNTGELFFGEGSRLTVL.

The rearrangement uses TRBV20-1 and TRBJ2-7; 7 bases are a match to TRBD1. Trimming removed 1 base from V and 5 bases from J; junction bases left unmatched: 11. The CDR3 length is 15 residues. Germline loops: CDR1 DFQATT, CDR2 SNEGSKA (reference sequence). CDR3 in DNA: TGCAGTGCTAGAGTCGTATGGACAGGACCGAACGAGCAGTACTTC. It translates to CSARVVWTGPNEQYF.

V is TRBV12-3 or TRBV12-4 and J is TRBJ1-3; 7 nucleotides agree with TRBD1. V shed 7 bases and J 1 base; nucleotides not matched to a gene: 7. The CDR3 has 15 residues. The CDR3 protein is CASKTDRASGNTIYF. In DNA, the CDR3 is TGTGCCAGCAAAACTGACAGGGCGTCTGGAAACACCATATATTTT.

At least ten counts were recorded for this clonotype. The rearrangement joins TRBV7-9 to TRBJ2-7, with D perhaps matching TRBD1 or TRBD2 (5 bases each). Germline loops: CDR1 SEHNR, CDR2 FQNEAQ (reference sequence). Trimming removed 8 bases from V and 7 bases from J, with 21 bases in between. This CDR3 is 14 amino acids long. The CDR3 bases are TGTGCCAGCGGCACTTACGGGGCAGGGAAGGAGCAGTACTTC. Translating it yields CASGTYGAGKEQYF.

This clonotype was seen ten or more times. The J gene is TRBJ2-5, the V gene TRBV28; D is possibly TRBD1 (6 bases). CDR1 and CDR2 from the germline V gene are MDHEN and SYDVKM. V was cut by 5 bases and J by 1 base, with 17 bases left in between. CDR3 size: 16 residues. CDR3 loop: CASSPMRGSRQETQYF. CDR3 DNA: TGTGCCAGCAGTCCCATGAGGGGGAGTCGCCAAGAGACCCAGTACTTC.

There are many counts of this clonotype. The rearrangement joins TRBV2 to TRBJ2-5, with D perhaps matching TRBD1 (5 bases). Germline CDR1 and CDR2: SNHLY and FYNNEI. The CDR3 is 14 residues long. V dropped 2 bases and J dropped 1 base, with 8 bases sitting between them. CDR3 in amino acids: CASSEPDSQETQYF. The CDR3 DNA is TGTGCCAGCAGTGAACCAGACAGCCAAGAGACCCAGTACTTC.

Here the CDR3 DNA reads TGTGCCAGCTCACCAACCGGGACAGGGACTTCACCCCTCCACTTT. It codes for CASSPTGTGTSPLHF. The chain is built from TRBV18 and TRBJ1-6, with 9 bases lining up with TRBD1. The junction had 5 bases not matched to a gene; V was cut back by 2 bases and J by 9 bases. This CDR3 has 15 residues. Germline V gives CDR1 KGHSH, CDR2 LQKENI.

This clonotype was seen at least ten times. J is TRBJ1-1 and V is TRBV12-3 or TRBV12-4; no definite D call. V shed 4 bases and J shed 5 bases, with 14 bases lying between them. CDR3 length: 14 amino acids. The chain's CDR3 is CASSSLGGGTEAFF. The DNA of the CDR3 is TGTGCCAGCAGTTCCTTGGGAGGAGGTACTGAAGCTTTCTTT.

Ten or more counts support this clonotype. The V call is TRBV6-1, the J call TRBJ1-1; a weak D match, TRBD1 (5 bases). The CDR3 runs to 13 residues. Germline CDR1 MNHNS, CDR2 SASEGT. Between the trimmed V and J ends, which lost 8 bases and 11 bases, there was a span of 21 bases. This CDR3 reads CASAKGRLRDAFF. The CDR3 DNA reads as TGTGCCAGCGCCAAGGGACGCCTTCGAGATGCTTTCTTT.

In this sample, this clonotype turned up many times. The chain couples TRBV29-1 to TRBJ2-5, with D perhaps matching TRBD1 or TRBD2 (5 bases each). Germline V lookup: CDR1 SQVTM, CDR2 ANQGSEA. The CDR3 runs 15 residues. V was trimmed by 0 bases and J by 2 bases, leaving 13 bases between them. The CDR3 DNA sequence: TGCAGCGTTGAAGATCGGGGACGGCATCAAGAGACCCAGTACTTC. Its translation: CSVEDRGRHQETQYF.

This clonotype was counted ten times or more. The V call is TRBV20-1, the J call TRBJ2-7; 8 positions match TRBD2. V trimming: 4 bases; J trimming: 3 bases; junction bases outside the gene matches: 17. There are 17 residues in the CDR3. Germline V gene lookup returns CDR1 DFQATT and CDR2 SNEGSKA (reference sequence). This CDR3 reads CSANLRAGEGWSYEQYF. The CDR3 nucleotides read TGCAGTGCTAACTTACGAGCGGGAGAGGGATGGAGCTACGAGCAGTACTTC.

There are a few counts of this clonotype. This chain connects TRBV4-1 to TRBJ2-5; D not resolved. CDR3 size: 16 residues. Per the germline V gene, CDR1 is MGHRA and CDR2 is YSYEKL. V lost 0 bases and J lost 3, with 14 bases in between. The CDR3: CASSQETAGVEETQYF. The CDR3 DNA reads TGCGCCAGCAGCCAAGAAACGGCAGGTGTCGAAGAGACCCAGTACTTC.